Following are 26 T cell receptor beta chains from one sample sequenced in a study of lymphopenia after photon versus proton radiotherapy. The data were produced by immunoSEQ multiplex PCR, yet TCRdb's version contains in-frame clones alone and is incomplete. Of 20,000 to 30,000 clones in the sample, 82% are singletons; the top ten hold less than 25%. This specimen consisted of peripheral blood, obtained from a patient treated with proton-based radiotherapy. These receptors were obtained from a woman in her 70s with pancreatic cancer.

This chain joins TRBV9 and TRBJ2-2, with 11 bases lining up with TRBD1. CDR1 and CDR2 (germline): SGDLS, YYNGEE. CDR3 size: 17 residues. V was clipped by 4 bases and J by 5 bases; unmatched bases: 10. The CDR3 region has the DNA TGTGCCAGCAGCATACGGCCGGGACAGGGGGGTACCGGGGAGCTGTTTTTT. Protein: CASSIRPGQGGTGELFF.

This rearrangement joins TRBV12-5 to TRBJ2-2; weak D call: TRBD2 (5 bases). Germline CDR1 LGHNT, CDR2 FRNRAP. The CDR3 has 12 amino acids. Trimming pared 6 bases from V and 7 bases from J, leaving 9 bases between. The CDR3 loop reads CASGRGSGELFF. CDR3 nucleotides: TGTGCTAGTGGCCGGGGTAGCGGGGAGCTGTTTTTT. Combining the CDR3 with reference TRBV12-5 and TRBJ2-2 gives the whole variable domain DARVTQTPRHKVTEMGQEVTMRCQPILGHNTVFWYRQTMMQGLELLAYFRNRAPLDDSGMPKDRFSAEMPDATLATLKIQPSEPRDSAVYFCASGRGSGELFFGEGSRLTVL.

V gene TRBV10-3 combines with J gene TRBJ2-3, with 13 nucleotides matching TRBD2. The CDR3 runs 16 residues. From germline, CDR1 is ENHRY and CDR2 SYGVKD. V gave up 6 bases and J gave up 4 bases; unmatched junction bases: 7. The CDR3 region has the DNA TGTGCCATCAGGGGTACTAGCGGGAGGGCCCCAGATACGCAGTATTTT. It codes for CAIRGTSGRAPDTQYF.

The chain couples TRBV9 to TRBJ2-1; D is possibly TRBD1 (6 bases). Trimming took 4 bases from V and 8 from J, leaving 10 bases between them. The CDR3 extends over 12 amino acids. Germline V gives CDR1 SGDLS, CDR2 YYNGEE. CDR3 region: CASSPGQYEQFF. In DNA, the CDR3 is TGTGCCAGCAGCCCCGGACAGTATGAGCAGTTCTTC.

V and J are TRBV30 and TRBJ1-1; TRBD1 is a possible D gene (5 bases). The V end was cut by 4 bases, the J end by 3 bases, with 9 bases between. This CDR3 is 12 amino acids long. Per the germline V gene, CDR1 is GTSNPN and CDR2 is SVGIG (reference sequence). The CDR3 reads CAWKGSYTEAFF. The CDR3 bases are TGTGCCTGGAAGGGGTCTTACACTGAAGCTTTCTTT.

The chain joins TRBV9 to TRBJ2-5; 7 bases are a match to TRBD2. Unmatched junction bases numbered 2, after V lost 0 bases and J lost 3 bases. Germline CDR1 and CDR2: SGDLS and YYNGEE. The CDR3 has 14 amino acids. Written as DNA, the CDR3 is TGTGCCAGCAGCGTAGGCGGGAGAAAAGAGACCCAGTACTTC. This codes for CASSVGGRKETQYF.

J is TRBJ2-5 and V is TRBV5-1, with 12 bases matching TRBD2. Trimming took 4 bases from V and 6 from J; bases not matched to a gene: 10. The CDR3 contains 16 residues. Germline CDR1 SGHRS, CDR2 YFSETQ. CDR3 sequence reads: CASSPGGLAGGQTQYF. CDR3 nucleotides: TGCGCCAGCAGCCCGGGAGGCCTAGCGGGAGGGCAGACCCAGTACTTC.

The rearrangement uses TRBV6-1 and TRBJ2-7; TRBD1 matches at 7 bases. Per germline, CDR1 MNHNS and CDR2 SASEGT. This CDR3 has 15 residues. The junction had 10 bases not matched to a gene; V was cut back by 7 bases and J by 1 base. CDR3 amino acids: CASKGLDRWSYEQYF. CDR3 DNA sequence: TGTGCCAGCAAGGGTTTGGACAGGTGGTCCTACGAGCAGTACTTC.

This clone showed up just a few times. The chain links TRBV19 to TRBJ2-2; 9 bases align to TRBD1. Germline V CDR1 and CDR2: LNHDA, SQIVND (reference sequence). The CDR3 length is 16 residues. The V and J ends lost 5 bases and 8 bases, in that order; junction bases with no gene match: 12. CDR3 loop: CASSLKGQGGAGELFF. The CDR3 DNA sequence: TGTGCCAGTAGTTTAAAGGGACAGGGAGGTGCGGGGGAGCTGTTTTTT.

The gene calls are TRBV2 and TRBJ1-1, with TRBD1 matching 8 bases. This CDR3 has 12 amino acids. CDR1 SNHLY and CDR2 FYNNEI come from the germline V gene. V was clipped by 8 bases and J by 4 bases; unmatched bases: 3. The DNA of the CDR3 is TGTGCCAGCCAAACAGGGGGCACTGAAGCTTTCTTT. Its protein is CASQTGGTEAFF.

The V call is TRBV2, the J call TRBJ2-2; the D is unclear. The CDR3 is 13 amino acids. The germline gives CDR1 SNHLY, CDR2 FYNNEI. V was clipped by 6 bases and J by 1 base, with 6 bases between them. CDR3 nucleotide sequence: TGTGCCAGCAGAGCACAGAACACCGGGGAGCTGTTTTTT. Translated, it gives CASRAQNTGELFF.

This clone was observed once. J is TRBJ2-7 and V is TRBV27; 7 bases match TRBD1. The V gene end was trimmed by 2 bases and the J gene end by 3 bases; junction bases not matched to a gene: 1. CDR3 length: 13 residues. Germline V gene data show CDR1 as MNHEY and CDR2 as SMNVEV (reference sequence). This CDR3 is CASSLRDSYEQYF. CDR3 in DNA: TGTGCCAGCAGTTTACGGGACAGCTACGAGCAGTACTTC.

V and J are TRBV7-3 and TRBJ2-7; D gene ambiguous. Trimming cost V 0 bases and J 5 bases, with 14 bases left between them. In germline, CDR1 is SGHTA, CDR2 FQGTGA. The length of the CDR3 is 15 residues. The CDR3 coding sequence is TGTGCCAGCAGCTTAACCCCAAACCTAAACGACGAGCAGTACTTC. Its protein product is CASSLTPNLNDEQYF.

This chain connects TRBV4-1 to TRBJ2-3; 9 bases align to TRBD2. Trimming removed 3 bases from V and 1 base from J; junction bases left unmatched: 5. CDR3 size: 16 residues. Germline lookup yields CDR1 MGHRA and CDR2 YSYEKL. The CDR3 loop is CASSQRLAGRTDTQYF. Here the CDR3 DNA reads TGCGCCAGCAGCCAGAGGCTAGCGGGGCGCACAGATACGCAGTATTTT.

The rearrangement links TRBV7-2 to TRBJ2-7; TRBD2 aligns across 7 bases. The germline V gene encodes CDR1 SGHTA and CDR2 FQGNSA. The CDR3 totals 15 residues. Germline trimming cut 0 bases from V and 0 bases from J; bases unmatched to any gene: 2. The CDR3 sequence: CASSLARTSSYEQYF. DNA of the CDR3: TGTGCCAGCAGCTTAGCGCGGACTAGCTCCTACGAGCAGTACTTC.

The V and J genes are TRBV6-1 and TRBJ2-7; D perhaps matches TRBD2 (6 bases). Trimming removed 6 bases from V and 4 bases from J, with 19 bases in between. This CDR3 is 15 amino acids long. The germline CDR1 and CDR2 sequences are MNHNS and SASEGT. CDR3 nucleotides: TGTGCCAGCAGCTTCGGGGAGGCGGCCGGTTACGAGCAGTACTTC. Translating it yields CASSFGEAAGYEQYF.

V gene TRBV28 combines with J gene TRBJ1-4, with TRBD1 matching 10 bases. The CDR3 sequence is 16 residues long. The germline gives CDR1 MDHEN, CDR2 SYDVKM. Trimming took 1 base from V and 6 from J; bases not matched to a gene: 5. In DNA, the CDR3 is TGTGCCAGCAGTTTATATGCGGGGACAGGGGATGAAAAACTGTTTTTT. Encoded protein: CASSLYAGTGDEKLFF.

The genes are TRBV9 and TRBJ1-3; possible D gene TRBD1, 5 bases. Per the germline V gene, CDR1 is SGDLS and CDR2 is YYNGEE. Trimming pared 3 bases from V and 0 bases from J, leaving 10 bases between. This CDR3 has 15 amino acids. The DNA of the CDR3 is TGTGCCAGCAGCGCCGGGACGGACTCTGGAAACACCATATATTTT. Amino acid sequence: CASSAGTDSGNTIYF.

This chain uses TRBV5-4 with TRBJ2-1; TRBD2 agrees at 12 bases. Germline V CDR1 and CDR2: SGHNT, YYREEE (reference sequence). The V segment lost 4 bases and the J segment 9 bases; nucleotides outside the gene matches: 5. This CDR3 is 14 amino acids long. CDR3 sequence (DNA): TGTGCCAGCAGCGAGGGACTAGCGGGTTTTGAGCAGTTCTTC. This encodes CASSEGLAGFEQFF. Full variable domain (outside the CDR3, taken from reference TRBV5-4 and TRBJ2-1): ETGVTQSPTHLIKTRGQQVTLRCSSQSGHNTVSWYQQALGQGPQFIFQYYREEENGRGNFPPRFSGLQFPNYSSELNVNALELDDSALYLCASSEGLAGFEQFFGPGTRLTVL.

V usage is TRBV11-3 and J usage is TRBJ2-4, with D possibly called TRBD1 or TRBD2 (6 bases each). Trimming took off 5 bases at V and 6 bases at J, with 20 bases between the two ends. Looked up from germline, CDR1 is SGHNT and CDR2 is YENEEA. CDR3 length equals 16 residues. In nucleotides, the CDR3 is TGTGCCAGCAGCGAAGGGGGGCAGGGTGTTGGAAACATTCAGTACTTC. This encodes CASSEGGQGVGNIQYF.

This chain uses TRBV6-1 with TRBJ1-2, with D possibly matching TRBD1 (5 bases). V was clipped by 6 bases and J by 3 bases, with 11 bases between them. The V gene's germline CDR1 is MNHNS and CDR2 SASEGT. The CDR3 has 13 amino acids. The CDR3 DNA sequence: TGTGCCAGCAGCCATGGGGGTCACTATGGCTACACCTTC. Amino acids: CASSHGGHYGYTF.

The V and J genes are TRBV11-2 and TRBJ2-3, with 11 positions matching TRBD2. The germline V gene encodes CDR1 SGHAT and CDR2 FQNNGV. The CDR3 is 18 amino acids. The junction had 11 bases not matched to a gene; V was cut back by 4 bases and J by 2 bases. CDR3 DNA sequence: TGTGCCAGCAGCTATCTAGCGGGAGGAGCTATCCTCACAGATACGCAGTATTTT. Translation: CASSYLAGGAILTDTQYF.

The chain carries TRBV4-1 and TRBJ2-1, with D perhaps TRBD1 (7 bases). Germline loops: CDR1 MGHRA, CDR2 YSYEKL. Trimming removed 6 bases at V and 9 bases at J, with 27 bases between. CDR3 size: 17 residues. Here the CDR3 reads CASREYGGGGGTGEQFF. The CDR3 nucleotides are TGCGCCAGCAGGGAATACGGAGGGGGCGGCGGGACCGGTGAGCAGTTCTTC.

J is TRBJ2-7 and V is TRBV19; D possibly corresponds to TRBD2 (6 bases). Trimming cost V 3 bases and J 3 bases, with 12 bases left between them. The CDR3 covers 14 residues. The germline gives CDR1 LNHDA, CDR2 SQIVND (reference sequence). CDR3 nucleotides: TGTGCCAGTAGTATTGCCGGGAGTGACTACGAGCAGTACTTC. Translating it yields CASSIAGSDYEQYF.

The rearrangement links TRBV27 to TRBJ1-2; no clear D. With 4 bases removed from V and 3 bases from J, the gap between germline ends came to 12 bases. The length of the CDR3 is 14 residues. The germline gives CDR1 MNHEY, CDR2 SMNVEV (reference sequence). As DNA, the CDR3 is TGTGCCAGCAGTTCTTTCTTGACGGACTATGGCTACACCTTC. It is translated as CASSSFLTDYGYTF.

J is TRBJ2-7 and V is TRBV10-2; 11 bases agree with TRBD2. CDR3 length equals 18 residues. The ends lost 0 bases at V and 5 bases at J; junction bases unmatched: 12. Germline-derived CDR1 and CDR2 are WSHSY and SAAADI. In DNA form, the CDR3 reads TGCGCCAGCAGTGAGTCGGCTAGCGGGAGGTTATTGAAGGACGAGCAGTACTTC. It translates to CASSESASGRLLKDEQYF.